This TCR beta chain was sequenced for a study of blood T cell repertoires in COVID-19. Study-level information: There were acute and convalescent COVID-19 samples, and they came from the United States, Italy and Spain. Nucleic acid was either cDNA or gDNA, and it came from T cells, B-cell-depleted T cells, or PBMCs.

Germline CDR1 reads MNHEY; CDR2 reads SVGAGI. The CDR3 covers 14 residues. Trimming removed 6 bases from V and 2 bases from J, with 8 bases in between. The method was immunoSEQ multiplex PCR; TCRdb's version includes in-frame clones alone and lacks a portion of them. The sample lists roughly 230,000 clones, 70% to 90% occurring once. A single count supports this clone. This clonotype originated in a man aged 50 to 59 with acute or convalescent COVID-19. What was sequenced was peripheral blood. The chain recombines TRBV6-5 with TRBJ1-6; D is undetermined. CDR3 nucleotides: TGTGCCAGCAGCGTGAGCACCTATAATTCACCCCTCCACTTT. This sequence encodes CASSVSTYNSPLHF.